These 29 T cell receptor beta chains originate from one sample sequenced in a study of response to subunit inactivated influenza vaccine. From the RT-PCR reads, TCRdb called clonotypes with MiXCR, one entry per CDR3 protein. Among 650,000 to 800,000 distinct CDR3 sequences listed, about 15% were seen once. Sequenced here: PBMCs from blood, sampled less than 15 days before vaccination. The receptors derive from a man aged 50 to 59 who received an inactivated influenza vaccine.

This clonotype was seen ten or more times. This rearrangement joins TRBV5-1 to TRBJ2-7, with a tentative D call TRBD2 (5 bases). CDR3 length equals 14 residues. Germline lookup yields CDR1 SGHRS and CDR2 YFSETQ. V was shortened by 4 bases and J by 3 bases, with 14 bases between the two germline ends. In nucleotides, the CDR3 is TGCGCCAGCAGCCCTGCCGGTGGAGGCTACGAGCAGTACTTC. This codes for CASSPAGGGYEQYF.

This chain joins TRBV20-1 and TRBJ1-3, with D uncertain. V dropped 3 bases and J dropped 1 base, with 10 bases sitting between them. Germline CDR1 and CDR2: DFQATT and SNEGSKA (reference sequence). This CDR3 is 14 amino acids long. The CDR3 protein is CSASFAGSGNTIYF. As DNA, the CDR3 is TGCAGTGCTAGTTTTGCCGGGTCTGGAAACACCATATATTTT.

The chain employs TRBV7-2 and TRBJ2-3; tentative D call: TRBD2 (6 bases). V was trimmed by 5 bases and J by 6 bases, leaving 21 bases between them. The germline gives CDR1 SGHTA, CDR2 FQGNSA. CDR3 size: 16 residues. The CDR3 region has the DNA TGTGCCAGCAGCCCCCTCGGGGGAGTAGGAGGGGATACGCAGTATTTT. It translates to CASSPLGGVGGDTQYF. Based on the CDR3 plus reference TRBV7-2 and TRBJ2-3, the full variable domain is GAGVSQSPSNKVTEKGKDVELRCDPISGHTALYWYRQSLGQGLEFLIYFQGNSAPDKSGLPSDRFSAERTGGSVSTLTIQRTQQEDSAVYLCASSPLGGVGGDTQYFGPGTRLTVL.

This chain joins TRBV27 and TRBJ1-1; D ambiguous. The CDR3 is made up of 14 amino acids. Between the trimmed V and J ends, which lost 0 bases and 4 bases, there was a span of 9 bases. Looked up from germline, CDR1 is MNHEY and CDR2 is SMNVEV (reference sequence). The CDR3 spells CASSLSRRATEAFF. The CDR3 DNA is TGTGCCAGCAGTTTATCCCGGAGGGCCACTGAAGCTTTCTTT.

In its sample, this clonotype was seen a few times. This chain uses TRBV5-1 with TRBJ2-1; the match to TRBD2 covers 12 bases. V dropped 6 bases and J dropped 9; count of bases not matched to a gene: 13. The CDR3 has 16 residues. The germline gives CDR1 SGHRS, CDR2 YFSETQ. The CDR3 nucleotides are TGCGCCAGCAATAGGGCCCTAGCGGGGGGGCCGGTTGAGCAGTTCTTC. Its translation: CASNRALAGGPVEQFF.

This clonotype occurred a few times. The chain combines TRBV27 with TRBJ1-5; tentative D call: TRBD1 (6 bases). In germline, CDR1 is MNHEY, CDR2 SMNVEV (reference sequence). This CDR3 region has 14 residues. Trimming stripped 5 bases from V and 3 bases from J, with 11 bases between. The CDR3 DNA sequence: TGTGCCAGCAGTAGAGGGACAACCAATCAGCCCCAGCATTTT. Its protein is CASSRGTTNQPQHF.

This chain links TRBV7-6 with TRBJ2-5; 8 nucleotides align to TRBD2. Per germline, CDR1 SGHVS and CDR2 FNYEAQ. The CDR3 length is 15 residues. V dropped 3 bases and J dropped 4; count of bases not matched to a gene: 7. CDR3 coding DNA: TGTGCCAGCAGCTTCTCGGGTCTAGCGGGAGAGACCCAGTACTTC. Residues: CASSFSGLAGETQYF. Full variable domain (missing parts from reference TRBV7-6 and TRBJ2-5): GAGVSQSPRYKVTKRGQDVALRCDPISGHVSLYWYRQALGQGPEFLTYFNYEAQQDKSGLPNDRFSAERPEGSISTLTIQRTEQRDSAMYRCASSFSGLAGETQYFGPGTRLLVL.

This clonotype was seen more than once but under ten times. The chain has TRBV11-2 and TRBJ2-5; 11 positions match TRBD2. The CDR3 has 17 amino acids. Germline trimming cut 0 bases from V and 1 base from J; bases unmatched to any gene: 4. Germline CDR1 and CDR2: SGHAT and FQNNGV. The CDR3 is CASSLDRLAGIQETQYF. The CDR3 nucleotides read TGTGCCAGCAGCTTAGACCGACTAGCGGGGATCCAAGAGACCCAGTACTTC.

This rearrangement joins TRBV7-9 to TRBJ2-2; no firm D call. The ends were cut back, 9 bases at V and 6 bases at J, with 11 bases in the middle. The CDR3 covers 12 residues. The germline gives CDR1 SEHNR, CDR2 FQNEAQ (reference sequence). The CDR3 loop reads CAREVAPGELFF. The CDR3 bases are TGTGCCAGAGAGGTTGCCCCCGGGGAGCTGTTTTTT.

This clonotype was seen a few times. This CDR3 reads CSAEQGASSYNEQFF. In DNA, the CDR3 is TGCAGTGCGGAACAGGGGGCCAGCTCCTACAATGAGCAGTTCTTC. This chain connects TRBV20-1 to TRBJ2-1; 9 bases map to TRBD1. The germline V gene encodes CDR1 DFQATT and CDR2 SNEGSKA (reference sequence). V lost 6 bases, J lost 0 bases, and 6 bases stayed unmatched. The length of the CDR3 is 15 residues.

This clonotype was observed a few times. The V gene is TRBV29-1, the J gene TRBJ1-4; D gene ambiguous. This CDR3 is 14 amino acids long. The V gene lost 1 base and the J gene lost 7 bases, with 13 bases spanning the gap. CDR1 is SQVTM, CDR2 ANQGSEA, per germline. CDR3: CSVEVQTSGEKLFF. The DNA for the CDR3 is TGCAGCGTTGAAGTGCAGACTTCCGGTGAAAAACTGTTTTTT.

This clonotype appeared a few times. CDR3 residues: CASRLAQLSNGYTF. CDR3 DNA sequence: TGTGCCAGCAGGCTGGCCCAACTATCTAATGGCTACACCTTC. This chain joins TRBV6-1 and TRBJ1-2, with D uncertain. The CDR3 covers 14 residues. V was shortened by 6 bases and J by 6 bases, with 17 bases between the two germline ends. Germline V CDR1 and CDR2: MNHNS, SASEGT.

The rearrangement joins TRBV7-2 to TRBJ2-5; D perhaps matches TRBD1 (5 bases). V was shortened by 5 bases and J by 2 bases, with 12 bases between the two germline ends. The CDR3 loop spans 14 amino acids. Germline CDR1 and CDR2: SGHTA and FQGNSA. The CDR3 here is CASSTQTEQETQYF. As DNA, the CDR3 is TGTGCCAGCAGCACCCAGACAGAACAAGAGACCCAGTACTTC.

This clonotype has more than one count but fewer than ten. This sequence joins TRBV7-6 and TRBJ2-7; D unclear. Trimming shortened V by 1 base and J by 6 bases, and 13 bases separated the two germline ends. The CDR3 has 14 amino acids. Per the germline V gene, CDR1 is SGHVS and CDR2 is FNYEAQ. The CDR3 DNA follows: TGTGCCAGCAGCTTAGGCCCTGGTGGTGGCGAGCAGTACTTC. Residues: CASSLGPGGGEQYF.

This clonotype was counted a few times. The chain has TRBV4-1 and TRBJ2-7; 7 bases line up with TRBD1. This CDR3 contains 17 residues. CDR1 is MGHRA and CDR2 is YSYEKL in the germline V gene. The ends lost 2 bases at V and 4 bases at J; junction bases unmatched: 14. The CDR3 here is CASSQPRFGQANYEQYF. The CDR3 DNA follows: TGCGCCAGCAGCCAACCACGGTTCGGACAGGCGAATTACGAGCAGTACTTC.

The V call is TRBV4-1, the J call TRBJ2-7; TRBD1 matches at 7 bases. Germline V lookup: CDR1 MGHRA, CDR2 YSYEKL. The V gene end was trimmed by 2 bases and the J gene end by 3 bases; junction bases not matched to a gene: 7. The CDR3 spans 15 residues. The DNA for the CDR3 is TGCGCCAGCAGCCAACACAGGCAGGGGGACTACGAGCAGTACTTC. Translation gives CASSQHRQGDYEQYF.

The chain uses TRBV9 and TRBJ2-5; D may be TRBD1 (6 bases). The CDR3 totals 14 residues. The V and J ends lost 2 bases and 1 base respectively, with 9 bases between them. Germline V gene lookup returns CDR1 SGDLS and CDR2 YYNGEE. Here the CDR3 reads CASSVGTTQETQYF. CDR3 coding DNA: TGTGCCAGCAGCGTTGGGACAACCCAAGAGACCCAGTACTTC.

This clonotype has at least ten counts. The rearrangement links TRBV12-3 or TRBV12-4 to TRBJ2-3; D remains unclear. V lost 3 bases to trimming and J lost 7 bases, with 11 bases between them. This CDR3 has 13 amino acids. Written as DNA, the CDR3 is TGTGCCAGCAGTTTGGGTTCCTTTAATACGCAGTATTTT. As protein: CASSLGSFNTQYF.

This clonotype was seen many times. CDR3 in amino acids: CASSSGTNFDNEQFF. The CDR3 DNA sequence: TGTGCCAGCAGCTCCGGGACTAATTTTGACAATGAGCAGTTCTTC. The chain couples TRBV7-9 to TRBJ2-1, with 7 positions matching TRBD2. CDR3 length equals 15 residues. Looked up from germline, CDR1 is SEHNR and CDR2 is FQNEAQ (reference sequence). V gave up 4 bases and J gave up 5 bases; unmatched junction bases: 8.

This clonotype was seen repeatedly, ten times or more. The chain joins TRBV11-2 to TRBJ2-1; 7 nucleotides align to TRBD2. The CDR3 has 16 residues. Trimming cost V 1 base and J 6 bases; bases outside gene matches: 9. Germline V gene data show CDR1 as SGHAT and CDR2 as FQNNGV. The CDR3 sequence is CASSLGSAGPLNEQFF. The CDR3, as DNA: TGTGCCAGCAGCTTAGGATCAGCGGGGCCCCTCAATGAGCAGTTCTTC.

This clonotype was found a few times. The rearrangement links TRBV20-1 to TRBJ1-4; 8 bases align to TRBD1. Germline V gene sequence: CDR1 DFQATT, CDR2 SNEGSKA (reference sequence). The trim removed 3 bases at V and 3 bases at J, leaving 12 bases unmatched. The CDR3 extends over 17 amino acids. As DNA, the CDR3 is TGCAGTGCTAGGAAGCGGACAGGGCATCAGGCTAATGAAAAACTGTTTTTT. As protein: CSARKRTGHQANEKLFF.

This clonotype was picked up a small number of times. The genes are TRBV5-1 and TRBJ2-2; 8 bases map to TRBD1. Germline V gene sequence: CDR1 SGHRS, CDR2 YFSETQ. This CDR3 has 15 residues. J lost 4 bases, V lost 4 bases, and 6 bases had no gene match. This chain's CDR3 is CASSPDRAATGELFF. The CDR3, as DNA: TGCGCCAGCAGCCCGGACAGGGCCGCCACCGGGGAGCTGTTTTTT. The full variable domain, in which reference TRBV5-1 and TRBJ2-2 provide the parts outside the CDR3, is KAGVTQTPRYLIKTRGQQVTLSCSPISGHRSVSWYQQTPGQGLQFLFEYFSETQRNKGNFPGRFSGRQFSNSRSEMNVSTLELGDSALYLCASSPDRAATGELFFGEGSRLTVL.

Concerning this clonotype: One end of the junction does not line up with germline, which may come from a read error. The CDR3 reads CRARSGGGNTQYF. Written as DNA, the CDR3 is TGCAGGGCTAGATCAGGGGGAGGGAATACGCAGTATTTT. This sequence joins TRBV20-1 and TRBJ2-3; D is perhaps TRBD1 or TRBD2 (7 bases each). Germline V gene data show CDR1 as DFQATT and CDR2 as SNEGSKA (reference sequence). The CDR3 has 13 amino acids.

This clonotype has more than one count but fewer than ten. The V gene is TRBV29-1, the J gene TRBJ2-2, with D perhaps matching TRBD1 or TRBD2 (7 bases each). This CDR3 spans 12 amino acids. V dropped 4 bases and J dropped 7 bases, with 10 bases sitting between them. The germline V gene has CDR1 SQVTM and CDR2 ANQGSEA. The CDR3 nucleotides read TGCAGCGTTGCAGGGGGGGGCGGGGAGCTGTTTTTT. Translated, it gives CSVAGGGGELFF.

This clonotype was picked up a small number of times. The chain has TRBV9 and TRBJ1-1; D remains unclear. V lost 4 bases to trimming and J lost 1 base, with 14 bases between them. This CDR3 has 15 amino acids. CDR1 SGDLS and CDR2 YYNGEE come from the germline V gene. Here the CDR3 DNA reads TGTGCCAGCAGCCCCGGTACAGCCCGGAACACTGAAGCTTTCTTT. Translated: CASSPGTARNTEAFF.

This clonotype was seen repeatedly, ten times or more. The V gene is TRBV7-8, the J gene TRBJ2-7; the D is unclear. Germline V CDR1 and CDR2: SGHVS, FQNEAQ. This CDR3 spans 13 amino acids. The V end was cut by 5 bases, the J end by 1 base, with 9 bases between. CDR3 sequence reads: CASSPRLSYEQYF. Written as DNA, the CDR3 is TGTGCCAGCAGCCCGCGACTGTCCTACGAGCAGTACTTC.

This clonotype came up many times. The chain recombines TRBV2 with TRBJ1-5; 8 nucleotides line up with TRBD1. V dropped 5 bases and J dropped 3; count of bases not matched to a gene: 3. This CDR3 has 14 residues. CDR1 and CDR2 from the germline V gene are SNHLY and FYNNEI. The CDR3 sequence: CASSLDRDNQPQHF. CDR3 coding DNA: TGTGCCAGCAGTCTGGACAGGGACAATCAGCCCCAGCATTTT. Full variable domain (rest looked up from reference TRBV2 and TRBJ1-5): EPEVTQTPSHQVTQMGQEVILRCVPISNHLYFYWYRQILGQKVEFLVSFYNNEISEKSEIFDDQFSVERPDGSNFTLKIRSTKLEDSAMYFCASSLDRDNQPQHFGDGTRLSIL.

This chain joins TRBV20-1 and TRBJ2-5; 12 bases fit TRBD1. V lost 6 bases to trimming and J lost 5 bases; unmatched junction nucleotides: 7. The CDR3 is 14 amino acids. Per germline, CDR1 DFQATT and CDR2 SNEGSKA (reference sequence). DNA for the CDR3: TGCAGTGCCCGCCGGGACAGGGGGCTCGAGACCCAGTACTTC. Translated: CSARRDRGLETQYF.

The V and J genes are TRBV30 and TRBJ2-1; 12 bases are a match to TRBD2. Trimming cost V 1 base and J 4 bases; bases outside gene matches: 2. Germline CDR1 GTSNPN, CDR2 SVGIG (reference sequence). The CDR3 runs to 15 residues. CDR3 region: CAWSETSGGYNEQFF. DNA for the CDR3: TGTGCCTGGAGTGAGACTAGCGGGGGATACAATGAGCAGTTCTTC.